One sample yielded the 16 T cell receptor beta chains listed below, sequenced in a study of shared clonotypes between healthy human individuals. Generated by immunoSEQ multiplex PCR, the TCRdb table keeps only in-frame clones and is missing some. The table lists some 980,000 clones, approximately 76% of them singletons. The sequencing sample was made of memory CD4+ T cells sorted from blood. Sample subset: CD45RA-negative fraction. The receptors stem from a man between 18 and 29 years old in good health.

The sample holds many counts of this clone. The CDR3 nucleotides are TGTGCCAGCAGTTACGGAACAGGGGCTAGGGGCACTGAAGCTTTCTTT. It is translated as CASSYGTGARGTEAFF. This chain connects TRBV6-6 to TRBJ1-1; 7 bases match TRBD1. Germline V CDR1 and CDR2: MNHNY, SVGAGI (reference sequence). This CDR3 is 16 amino acids long. Unmatched junction bases numbered 10, after V lost 2 bases and J lost 4 bases.

Here the CDR3 DNA reads TGTGCCAGTAGTACCCGTTTTACATGGGACGGCGCAGATACGCAGTATTTT. Translated: CASSTRFTWDGADTQYF. This chain uses TRBV19 with TRBJ2-3, with D perhaps matching TRBD1 or TRBD2 (5 bases each). Trimming stripped 4 bases from V and 4 bases from J, with 21 bases between. The CDR3 consists of 17 residues. CDR1 and CDR2 from the germline V gene are LNHDA and SQIVND (reference sequence). The full variable domain, completed using reference TRBV19 and TRBJ2-3, is DGGITQSPKYLFRKEGQNVTLSCEQNLNHDAMYWYRQDPGQGLRLIYYSQIVNDFQKGDIAEGYSVSREKKESFPLTVTSAQKNPTAFYLCASSTRFTWDGADTQYFGPGTRLTVL.

This clone was recorded a few times. V is TRBV6-6 and J is TRBJ1-1, with D unresolved. The V end was cut by 6 bases, the J end by 3 bases, with 8 bases between. Germline CDR1 and CDR2: MNHNY and SVGAGI (reference sequence). The CDR3 runs 12 residues. The CDR3 loop is CASRGSDTEAFF. CDR3 DNA: TGTGCCAGCAGGGGCTCGGACACTGAAGCTTTCTTT.

The J gene is TRBJ2-2, the V gene TRBV18; D may be TRBD1 (6 bases). The germline V gene encodes CDR1 KGHSH and CDR2 LQKENI. Trimming removed 3 bases at V and 2 bases at J, with 10 bases between. The CDR3 consists of 15 residues. CDR3 in amino acids: CASSPQGRNTGELFF. The CDR3 DNA follows: TGTGCCAGCTCACCTCAGGGGCGCAACACCGGGGAGCTGTTTTTT. The complete variable domain, with remaining parts taken from reference TRBV18 and TRBJ2-2, reads NAGVMQNPRHLVRRRGQEARLRCSPMKGHSHVYWYRQLPEEGLKFMVYLQKENIIDESGMPKERFSAEFPKEGPSILRIQQVVRGDSAAYFCASSPQGRNTGELFFGEGSRLTVL.

This clone appeared once. The V gene is TRBV6-5, the J gene TRBJ1-2, with no clear D. V was shortened by 4 bases and J by 4 bases, with 10 bases between the two germline ends. Per germline, CDR1 MNHEY and CDR2 SVGAGI. The CDR3 is made up of 13 amino acids. The DNA of the CDR3 is TGTGCCAGCAGTTCGTGGGCCTCCTATGGCTACACCTTC. Its protein is CASSSWASYGYTF.

This chain connects TRBV5-1 to TRBJ1-5, with D tentatively TRBD1 (6 bases). CDR3 length: 17 residues. Trimming pared 4 bases from V and 1 base from J, leaving 18 bases between. CDR1 and CDR2 (germline): SGHRS, YFSETQ. Here the CDR3 reads CASSPGGGGVSNQPQHF. The DNA for the CDR3 is TGCGCCAGCAGCCCTGGCGGAGGGGGTGTAAGCAATCAGCCCCAGCATTTT.

This clone was detected a few times. CDR3: CASSPDSSSSYEQYF. The DNA of the CDR3 is TGTGCCAGCTCACCCGACAGCTCGAGCTCCTACGAGCAGTACTTC. The V call is TRBV18, the J call TRBJ2-7, with D possibly matching TRBD1 (5 bases). This CDR3 is 15 amino acids long. V gave up 3 bases and J gave up 0 bases, with 12 bases separating them. Germline CDR1 reads KGHSH; CDR2 reads LQKENI.

The V and J genes are TRBV9 and TRBJ1-4, with D tentatively TRBD1 (5 bases). The length of the CDR3 is 16 residues. The germline gives CDR1 SGDLS, CDR2 YYNGEE. V was clipped by 4 bases and J by 5 bases, with 18 bases between them. The CDR3 loop reads CASSSHIGGGNEKLFF. For the CDR3, the DNA is TGTGCCAGCAGCTCCCACATCGGGGGAGGAAATGAAAAACTGTTTTTT.

V usage is TRBV4-1 and J usage is TRBJ2-5, with D tentatively TRBD2 (6 bases). Germline-derived CDR1 and CDR2 are MGHRA and YSYEKL. The CDR3 has 15 residues. Deletions cut 1 base from V and 4 bases from J, with 13 bases between. CDR3 sequence (DNA): TGCGCCAGCAGCCAAGCCCAGGCGGGACTAGAGACCCAGTACTTC. It codes for CASSQAQAGLETQYF.

V and J are TRBV15 and TRBJ2-7; D remains ambiguous. In germline, CDR1 is LNHNV, CDR2 YYDKDF (reference sequence). Trimming took 5 bases from V and 0 from J, leaving 11 bases between them. This CDR3 region has 14 residues. CDR3 nucleotides: TGTGCCACCAGCCCCGGAACCCACTCCTACGAGCAGTACTTC. Amino acids: CATSPGTHSYEQYF.

The genes are TRBV27 and TRBJ1-1; perhaps TRBD1 as D (5 bases). Looked up from germline, CDR1 is MNHEY and CDR2 is SMNVEV (reference sequence). V was trimmed by 5 bases and J by 5 bases, leaving 21 bases between them. This CDR3 has 16 amino acids. The chain's CDR3 is CASSATPNPGRTEAFF. DNA for the CDR3: TGTGCCAGCAGTGCAACGCCAAATCCAGGGAGAACTGAAGCTTTCTTT.

As for this clone: Other DNA sequences of this sample code for an identical CDR3. J is TRBJ2-3 and V is TRBV7-2; D may be TRBD2 (7 bases). The CDR3 consists of 14 residues. Trimming pared 5 bases from V and 0 bases from J, leaving 9 bases between. Germline V CDR1 and CDR2: SGHTA, FQGNSA. The CDR3 nucleotides read TGTGCCAGCAGCAGGGGGGGCAGCACAGATACGCAGTATTTT. It yields the protein CASSRGGSTDTQYF.

J is TRBJ2-1 and V is TRBV10-3, with TRBD2 matching 8 bases. CDR1 and CDR2 from the germline V gene are ENHRY and SYGVKD. Trimming took 4 bases from V and 2 from J; bases not matched to a gene: 16. This CDR3 contains 19 residues. The CDR3 DNA is TGTGCCATCAGTGCCAGGGCGGGAGGACTGAAGGGGGCCTACAATGAGCAGTTCTTC. It is translated as CAISARAGGLKGAYNEQFF.

The sample holds one count of this clone. The V call is TRBV6-6, the J call TRBJ2-7; TRBD2 might be the D (6 bases). Trimming removed 0 bases from V and 3 bases from J, with 12 bases in between. CDR1 and CDR2 from the germline V gene are MNHNY and SVGAGI (reference sequence). The CDR3 runs 15 residues. The CDR3: CASSYSSVAVYEQYF. The CDR3 DNA sequence: TGTGCCAGCAGTTACTCATCGGTAGCGGTCTACGAGCAGTACTTC.

Note on this clone: This may arise from a read error, as a much more abundant clone is one base away. CDR3 protein: CASGGSEQYF. The CDR3 bases are TGTGCCAGCGGGGGGTCCGAGCAGTACTTC. The chain employs TRBV7-2 and TRBJ2-7; D is possibly TRBD2 (6 bases). CDR1 SGHTA and CDR2 FQGNSA come from the germline V gene. V was shortened by 8 bases and J by 6 bases, with 8 bases between the two germline ends. CDR3 length: 10 amino acids.

This clone occurred once. The gene calls are TRBV9 and TRBJ1-2, with a tentative D call TRBD1 (5 bases). V was pared by 6 bases and J by 0 bases, with 9 bases between. The CDR3 is made up of 13 amino acids. The germline CDR1 and CDR2 sequences are SGDLS and YYNGEE. The CDR3 bases are TGTGCCAGCACTCCGGGGGCTAACTATGGCTACACCTTC. Protein: CASTPGANYGYTF.